The rows below give T cell receptor beta chains drawn from one sample of a study of T cell responses to AZD1222 COVID-19 vaccine. Generated by immunoSEQ multiplex PCR, the TCRdb table keeps only in-frame clones and is missing some. The sample contains fewer than 200,000 clones, around 88% of which appear only once. The specimen comprised peripheral blood, sampled 28 days after the second AZD1222 dose. The receptors were gathered from an adult who received the AZD1222 COVID-19 vaccine. Both conserved end residues are part of each CDR3. A D gene is named only where the DNA matches it firmly. Clone size is shown for a subset of rows, as once, few, many or a class of expanded clone.

NA,TRBD1,TRBV6-2/TRBV6-3,TRBJ1-6,CASSYPGTGRNSPLHF,TGTGCCAGCAGTTACCCCGGGACAGGGCGGAATTCACCCCTCCACTTT
NA,TRBD2,TRBV5-1,TRBJ2-7,CASSFGSGAPYEQYF,TGCGCCAGCAGCTTCGGGAGCGGGGCCCCCTACGAGCAGTACTTC
NA,NA,TRBV30,TRBJ1-1,CGGGSTEAFF,TGTGGAGGGGGTAGCACTGAAGCTTTCTTT
NA,TRBD1,TRBV6-5,TRBJ2-3,CASSYSWTGLADTQYF,TGTGCCAGCAGTTATAGTTGGACAGGACTCGCAGATACGCAGTATTTT
once,TRBD2,TRBV11-2,TRBJ2-2,CASSLTSGGAAGELFF,TGTGCCAGCAGCTTGACTAGCGGGGGGGCGGCCGGGGAGCTGTTTTTT
NA,NA,TRBV12-3/TRBV12-4,TRBJ1-4,CASSLGLELFF,TGTGCCAGCAGTTTAGGGTTAGAACTGTTTTTT
many,NA,TRBV7-9,TRBJ1-2,CASSLVGVSYGYTF,TGTGCCAGCAGCTTGGTCGGGGTATCCTATGGCTACACCTTC
NA,NA,TRBV7-2,TRBJ2-1,CATSEFSSYNEQFF,TGTGCCACGAGCGAATTCAGCTCCTACAATGAGCAGTTCTTC
NA,NA,TRBV18,TRBJ2-3,CASSMHAGSTDTQYF,TGTGCCAGCTCCATGCACGCGGGGAGCACAGATACGCAGTATTTT
NA,NA,TRBV6-2/TRBV6-3,TRBJ2-2,CASSYSGVGAGELFF,TGTGCCAGCAGTTACTCCGGGGTGGGGGCCGGGGAGCTGTTTTTT
NA,NA,TRBV5-1,TRBJ1-4,CASSLAAATNEKLFF,TGCGCCAGCAGCTTGGCAGCTGCAACTAATGAAAAACTGTTTTTT
NA,NA,TRBV6-6,TRBJ1-1,CASSFSLRGTEAFF,TGTGCCAGCAGTTTTTCCCTCAGGGGCACTGAAGCTTTCTTT
few,TRBD1,TRBV3-1/TRBV3-2,TRBJ1-2,CASSQVRSWTGYDYGYTF,TGTGCCAGCAGCCAAGTTCGGAGCTGGACAGGGTATGACTATGGCTACACCTTC
NA,NA,TRBV5-1,TRBJ2-3,CASSLASGGVSTDTQYF,TGCGCCAGCAGCTTGGCCTCGGGTGGGGTTAGCACAGATACGCAGTATTTT
NA,TRBD1,TRBV30,TRBJ1-1,CAWSFRTGGTEAFF,TGTGCCTGGAGTTTCCGGACAGGGGGGACTGAAGCTTTCTTT
few,NA,TRBV9,TRBJ2-2,CASSVAGHGGTGELFF,TGTGCCAGCAGCGTTGCCGGCCACGGAGGGACCGGGGAGCTGTTTTTT